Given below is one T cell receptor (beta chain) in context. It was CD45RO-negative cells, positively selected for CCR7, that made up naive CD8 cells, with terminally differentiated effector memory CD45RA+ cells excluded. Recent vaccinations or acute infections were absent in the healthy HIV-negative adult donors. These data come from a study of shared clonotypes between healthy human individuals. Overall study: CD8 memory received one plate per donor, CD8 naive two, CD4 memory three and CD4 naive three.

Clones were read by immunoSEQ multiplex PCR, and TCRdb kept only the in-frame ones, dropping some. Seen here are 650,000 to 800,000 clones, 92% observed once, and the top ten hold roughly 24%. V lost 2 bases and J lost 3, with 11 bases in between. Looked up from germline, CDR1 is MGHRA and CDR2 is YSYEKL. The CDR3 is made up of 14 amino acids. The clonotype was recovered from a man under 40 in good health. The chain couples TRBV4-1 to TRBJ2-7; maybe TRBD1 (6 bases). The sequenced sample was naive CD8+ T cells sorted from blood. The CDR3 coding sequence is TGCGCCAGCAGCCAACCGGGACAAAACTACGAGCAGTACTTC. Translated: CASSQPGQNYEQYF.